These 13 T cell receptor beta chains came from one sample sequenced in a study of control samples from healthy donors and cancer patients. Measured with immunoSEQ multiplex PCR; TCRdb has only the in-frame clones, and not every one. The data hold 110,000 or so clones, with approximately 87% observed a single time. The sample comprised blood. The source is a man younger than 40 in good health.

The chain combines TRBV5-5 with TRBJ2-3; D may be TRBD1 (5 bases). Germline V gene data show CDR1 as SGHKS and CDR2 as YYEKEE (reference sequence). The germline V and J ends were trimmed by 4 bases and 3 bases, with 15 bases remaining between them. This CDR3 is 15 amino acids long. DNA for the CDR3: TGTGCCAGCAGCCGAGACAGCCTCTCGACAGATACGCAGTATTTT. Translating it yields CASSRDSLSTDTQYF.

The rearrangement links TRBV12-3 or TRBV12-4 to TRBJ2-6; D is ambiguous. The V end lost 5 bases, the J end lost 3 bases, and 5 bases lay between the germline ends. This CDR3 is 13 amino acids long. CDR3 residues: CASSIFGANVLTF. CDR3 coding DNA: TGTGCCAGCAGTATCTTTGGGGCCAACGTCCTGACTTTC.

The rearrangement uses TRBV27 and TRBJ2-7; 9 positions agree with TRBD1. J was trimmed by 3 bases and V by 5 bases; bases with no gene match: 2. Germline-derived CDR1 and CDR2 are MNHEY and SMNVEV (reference sequence). CDR3 length: 13 residues. CDR3: CASSDRGFYEQYF. The CDR3 DNA sequence: TGTGCCAGCAGTGACAGGGGGTTCTACGAGCAGTACTTC.

This chain links TRBV6-5 with TRBJ1-4, with a tentative D call TRBD1 (5 bases). This CDR3 spans 14 amino acids. Germline loops: CDR1 MNHEY, CDR2 SVGAGI. V lost 7 bases, J lost 0 bases, and 9 bases lay in between. CDR3 sequence (DNA): TGTGCCAGCACCCAGGGTGCAACTAATGAAAAACTGTTTTTT. This codes for CASTQGATNEKLFF.

This clone was found a few times. This chain uses TRBV11-3 with TRBJ1-1; D is unclear. Trimming removed 7 bases at V and 6 bases at J, with 15 bases between. CDR1 is SGHNT and CDR2 is YENEEA in the germline V gene. This CDR3 spans 13 amino acids. The CDR3 DNA follows: TGTGCCAGCACAAATAGGGTAGTCGCTGAAGCTTTCTTT. Residues: CASTNRVVAEAFF.

This chain joins TRBV9 and TRBJ1-2; 7 bases are a match to TRBD1. This CDR3 has 17 residues. Unmatched junction bases numbered 12, after V lost 0 bases and J lost 4 bases. Germline CDR1 and CDR2: SGDLS and YYNGEE. The CDR3, as DNA: TGTGCCAGCAGCGTAGGGAACCGAGGACAGGCTTCCTATGGCTACACCTTC. Its translation is CASSVGNRGQASYGYTF. Based on the CDR3 plus reference TRBV9 and TRBJ1-2, the full variable domain is DSGVTQTPKHLITATGQRVTLRCSPRSGDLSVYWYQQSLDQGLQFLIQYYNGEERAKGNILERFSAQQFPDLHSELNLSSLELGDSALYFCASSVGNRGQASYGYTFGSGTRLTVV.

The genes are TRBV12-5 and TRBJ1-2; 7 bases align to TRBD1. In germline, CDR1 is LGHNT, CDR2 FRNRAP. The CDR3 has 16 residues. The junction had 8 bases not matched to a gene; V was cut back by 0 bases and J by 4 bases. CDR3 nucleotides: TGTGCTAGTGGTTTGGTAGTAGTAGAGGGGGCCTATGGCTACACCTTC. Translation: CASGLVVVEGAYGYTF. Supplemented by reference TRBV12-5 and TRBJ1-2, the full variable domain reads DARVTQTPRHKVTEMGQEVTMRCQPILGHNTVFWYRQTMMQGLELLAYFRNRAPLDDSGMPKDRFSAEMPDATLATLKIQPSEPRDSAVYFCASGLVVVEGAYGYTFGSGTRLTVV.

A word on this clone: Distinct nucleotide sequences in the sample also encode this CDR3. The rearrangement uses TRBV4-1 and TRBJ1-2; 9 positions agree with TRBD1. The length of the CDR3 is 16 residues. Germline lookup yields CDR1 MGHRA and CDR2 YSYEKL. The DNA for the CDR3 is TGCCCCACCAGCCATGGGCGGGGGGGACAGGGTGAAGGCTACACCTTC. Its translation is CPTSHGRGGQGEGYTF.

The rearrangement uses TRBV5-6 and TRBJ1-6; D call uncertain. Trimming took 4 bases from V and 7 from J, leaving 12 bases between them. This CDR3 is 14 amino acids long. Per the germline V gene, CDR1 is SGHDT and CDR2 is YYEEEE. The CDR3, as DNA: TGTGCCAGCAGCCTTGGAGGGATAAATTCACCCCTCCACTTT. As protein: CASSLGGINSPLHF.

The chain is built from TRBV2 and TRBJ1-5, with TRBD1 as a possible D gene (5 bases). The V gene lost 4 bases and the J gene lost 16 bases, with 17 bases spanning the gap. Germline CDR1 is SNHLY and CDR2 is FYNNEI. The CDR3 loop spans 12 amino acids. CDR3 amino acids: CASSVNAGPPHF. The CDR3 DNA reads as TGTGCCAGCAGTGTTAACGCAGGGCCCCCCCATTTT.

This sequence joins TRBV4-1 and TRBJ1-5; TRBD1 agrees at 7 bases. Germline V lookup: CDR1 MGHRA, CDR2 YSYEKL. V trimming: 0 bases; J trimming: 5 bases; junction bases outside the gene matches: 4. CDR3 length: 15 amino acids. The CDR3 DNA reads as TGCGCCAGCAGCCAAGATGGGACAGCCTATCAGCCCCAGCATTTT. This codes for CASSQDGTAYQPQHF.

This rearrangement joins TRBV5-4 to TRBJ1-3; D possibly corresponds to TRBD1 (5 bases). CDR1 and CDR2 (germline): SGHNT, YYREEE (reference sequence). The CDR3 sequence is 15 residues long. V was pared by 0 bases and J by 2 bases, with 9 bases between. The CDR3: CASSLGRDPGNTIYF. The DNA of the CDR3 is TGTGCCAGCAGCTTGGGACGGGACCCTGGAAACACCATATATTTT.

This chain connects TRBV19 to TRBJ1-1; 8 bases fit TRBD1. V shed 5 bases and J 1 base; nucleotides not matched to a gene: 6. Germline-derived CDR1 and CDR2 are LNHDA and SQIVND (reference sequence). The CDR3 runs 15 residues. The CDR3 nucleotides are TGTGCCAGTAGTTTCACAGGGGGTAAGAACACTGAAGCTTTCTTT. The encoded protein is CASSFTGGKNTEAFF. Variable domain in full (rest from reference TRBV19 and TRBJ1-1): DGGITQSPKYLFRKEGQNVTLSCEQNLNHDAMYWYRQDPGQGLRLIYYSQIVNDFQKGDIAEGYSVSREKKESFPLTVTSAQKNPTAFYLCASSFTGGKNTEAFFGQGTRLTVV.